This TCR beta chain was obtained from a study of CD8+ T cells in alopecia areata. CDR1 and CDR2 from the germline V gene are LNHDA and SQIVND (reference sequence). The CDR3 is made up of 13 amino acids. V lost 7 bases, J lost 4 bases, and 10 bases lay in between. With regard to this clone: Its antigen is as yet unknown.

Following RNA extraction, reverse transcription yielded cDNA that acted as the sequencing template. The table came from immunoSEQ multiplex PCR; TCRdb's copy has only in-frame clones and leaves some out. There are about 140,000 clones in the sample; 50% to 60% occur only once, and approximately 4.8% lies in the top ten. Study-wide points: Scalp samples also yield sequences of resident alphabeta T cells from normal skin. Lesional scalp displayed greater clonality than normal scalp, most notably in alopecia totalis/universalis.

Sorting of PBMCs yielded the CD4+ and CD8+ T cells. The chain carries TRBV19 and TRBJ2-2, with D unresolved. Sequencing used CD4+ T cells sorted from blood. This receptor was identified in a human donor in good health. CDR3 loop: CASTLRGTGELFF. CDR3 nucleotides: TGTGCCAGTACCCTACGAGGCACCGGGGAGCTGTTTTTT.